The next 32 T cell receptor beta chains were all read from a single sample in a study of blood T cells in healthy people across ages. Primed by a sample-barcoded 5' primer and a J-beta primer mix, a second PCR proceeded for about 7 to 11 cycles. TCRdb analysed the 5' RACE reads with MiXCR anew, one entry per CDR3 protein. Of just over 1 million distinct CDR3 sequences detected, 40% to 45% appear once; the ten largest clones hold 15% to 20%. The sample comprised blood. The receptors originated from a woman in her sixties or seventies in good health.

The chain uses TRBV6-1 and TRBJ2-3; no clear D gene. V dropped 1 base and J dropped 4 bases, with 9 bases sitting between them. The CDR3 consists of 14 residues. Germline V gives CDR1 MNHNS, CDR2 SASEGT. Here the CDR3 reads CASSEGGRSDTQYF. In DNA, the CDR3 is TGTGCCAGCAGTGAAGGTGGCAGATCAGATACGCAGTATTTT.

This CDR3 reads CASSSPGQGYTEAFF. In DNA form, the CDR3 reads TGTGCCAGCAGTTCACCGGGACAGGGGTACACTGAAGCTTTCTTT. The chain combines TRBV27 with TRBJ1-1; 10 nucleotides agree with TRBD1. The V segment lost 4 bases and the J segment 3 bases; nucleotides outside the gene matches: 5. This CDR3 has 15 residues. The germline V gene has CDR1 MNHEY and CDR2 SMNVEV (reference sequence).

This chain links TRBV6-2 or TRBV6-3 with TRBJ2-1; 14 nucleotides line up with TRBD2. V lost 2 bases to trimming and J lost 8 bases; unmatched junction nucleotides: 8. The CDR3 loop spans 17 amino acids. Germline assignment: CDR1 MNHEY and CDR2 SVGEGT. CDR3 nucleotides: TGTGCCAGCAGTTACCGAGAGACTAGCGGGAGGGGGGATGAGCAGTTCTTC. It is translated as CASSYRETSGRGDEQFF.

This sequence joins TRBV28 and TRBJ1-2; no clear D. This CDR3 region has 10 residues. CDR1 MDHEN and CDR2 SYDVKM come from the germline V gene. V gave up 8 bases and J gave up 7 bases, with 8 bases separating them. The CDR3 protein is CASEGIGYTF. Here the CDR3 DNA reads TGTGCCAGCGAGGGTATTGGCTACACCTTC.

The chain is built from TRBV5-1 and TRBJ2-1; the match to TRBD2 covers 7 bases. The V gene's germline CDR1 is SGHRS and CDR2 YFSETQ. This CDR3 region has 15 residues. V trimming: 0 bases; J trimming: 4 bases; junction bases outside the gene matches: 4. The CDR3 nucleotides are TGCGCCAGCAGCTTGGATCAGCGGGGATACAATGAGCAGTTCTTC. This translates into CASSLDQRGYNEQFF.

This chain links TRBV11-2 with TRBJ1-2; D may be TRBD1 (6 bases). CDR3 size: 16 residues. Germline CDR1 is SGHAT and CDR2 is FQNNGV. The germline V and J ends were trimmed by 8 bases and 4 bases, with 23 bases remaining between them. In DNA, the CDR3 is TGTGCCAGCCGACGAATCACAGGGAGCTTAGGCTATGGCTACACCTTC. This encodes CASRRITGSLGYGYTF.

The chain carries TRBV28 and TRBJ2-7; D is uncertain. The V gene lost 7 bases and the J gene lost 0 bases, with 13 bases spanning the gap. The CDR3 is 14 residues long. Per the germline V gene, CDR1 is MDHEN and CDR2 is SYDVKM. This CDR3 is CASTLRSYSYEQYF. In DNA form, the CDR3 reads TGTGCCAGCACCCTTAGGAGCTACTCCTACGAGCAGTACTTC.

This sequence joins TRBV20-1 and TRBJ2-4, with a weak D call TRBD2 (5 bases). The germline V gene encodes CDR1 DFQATT and CDR2 SNEGSKA (reference sequence). The CDR3 has 15 amino acids. The germline V and J ends were trimmed by 3 bases and 1 base, with 13 bases remaining between them. CDR3 residues: CSASDSEEAKNIQYF. The CDR3 nucleotides read TGCAGTGCTAGCGATAGCGAGGAGGCCAAAAACATTCAGTACTTC.

Written as DNA, the CDR3 is TGCAGCGTTGTGGCTAGCGGGGGCGCCTTCTCCTACAATGAGCAGTTCTTC. Translating it yields CSVVASGGAFSYNEQFF. This chain uses TRBV29-1 with TRBJ2-1; 10 bases map to TRBD2. Germline V lookup: CDR1 SQVTM, CDR2 ANQGSEA. The CDR3 contains 17 residues. The V and J ends lost 4 bases and 0 bases, in that order; junction bases with no gene match: 9.

V usage is TRBV7-6 and J usage is TRBJ2-7, with D perhaps matching TRBD2 (6 bases). The germline V gene encodes CDR1 SGHVS and CDR2 FNYEAQ. With 5 bases removed from V and 6 bases from J, the gap between germline ends came to 14 bases. This CDR3 comprises 13 residues. The CDR3 DNA follows: TGTGCCAGCAGCGGAGGGGTTCTGGGCGAGCAGTACTTC. This sequence encodes CASSGGVLGEQYF.

This clonotype was counted only a few times. The chain is built from TRBV7-9 and TRBJ1-1; D unclear. Trimming removed 3 bases at V and 7 bases at J, with 6 bases between. The V gene's germline CDR1 is SEHNR and CDR2 FQNEAQ (reference sequence). The CDR3 has 11 amino acids. CDR3 bases: TGTGCCAGCAGCTTCACCCGTGAAGCTTTCTTT. Translating it yields CASSFTREAFF.

Notes on this clonotype: It is likely a read error, because the conserved phenylalanine at the end of the CDR3 is missing. The chain couples TRBV5-6 to TRBJ2-7; tentatively, D is TRBD2 (5 bases). The CDR3 covers 11 residues. Between the trimmed V and J ends, which lost 4 bases and 6 bases, there was a span of 8 bases. Germline loops: CDR1 SGHDT, CDR2 YYEEEE. The CDR3 DNA reads TGTGCCAGCAGCCGGAGGCGCGAGCAGTACTCC. Its protein is CASSRRREQYS.

This clonotype was detected ten times or more. The chain employs TRBV12-3 or TRBV12-4 and TRBJ1-2; 12 positions match TRBD1. The trim removed 5 bases at V and 12 bases at J, leaving 10 bases unmatched. This CDR3 has 14 residues. The DNA of the CDR3 is TGTGCCAGCAGTCACCGGGACAGGGGGCCAGGTCACACCTTC. This codes for CASSHRDRGPGHTF.

This clonotype has a handful of counts. The chain uses TRBV21-1 and TRBJ2-7. TRBV21-1 is an annotated pseudogene. CDR3 length: 15 amino acids. CDR3 sequence: CASSKISGISYEQYF. The CDR3, as DNA: TGTGCCAGCAGCAAAATAAGCGGGATCTCCTACGAGCAGTACTTC.

This clonotype was observed a few times. The rearrangement joins TRBV20-1 to TRBJ2-7; weak D call: TRBD1 (5 bases). Trimming took 6 bases from V and 0 from J, leaving 15 bases between them. This CDR3 is 14 amino acids long. The germline V gene encodes CDR1 DFQATT and CDR2 SNEGSKA (reference sequence). For the CDR3, the DNA is TGCAGTGCACCGACGGACACCGGCTCCTACGAGCAGTACTTC. Its translation: CSAPTDTGSYEQYF.

V gene TRBV27 combines with J gene TRBJ2-4; 7 nucleotides align to TRBD2. V dropped 4 bases and J dropped 0; count of bases not matched to a gene: 6. The CDR3 is made up of 16 amino acids. Per the germline V gene, CDR1 is MNHEY and CDR2 is SMNVEV (reference sequence). The CDR3 protein is CASSYTGLIAKNIQYF. The CDR3 nucleotides are TGTGCCAGCAGTTACACGGGACTAATAGCCAAAAACATTCAGTACTTC.

This clonotype was seen a few times. The chain links TRBV12-3 or TRBV12-4 to TRBJ2-1; 7 bases are shared with TRBD2. J lost 9 bases, V lost 5 bases, and 13 bases had no gene match. This CDR3 has 15 residues. The chain's CDR3 is CASSPTGGGGTEQFF. The DNA for the CDR3 is TGTGCCAGCAGTCCCACCGGTGGGGGGGGTACTGAGCAGTTCTTC.

The chain links TRBV5-5 to TRBJ2-2, with 8 bases lining up with TRBD1. Germline V lookup: CDR1 SGHKS, CDR2 YYEKEE (reference sequence). V lost 4 bases, J lost 3 bases, and 11 bases stayed unmatched. The CDR3 runs to 17 residues. This CDR3 is CASSDDPRGLDTGELFF. CDR3 nucleotides: TGTGCCAGCAGCGACGATCCCAGGGGGCTGGACACCGGGGAGCTGTTTTTT.

This clonotype appeared a few times. The chain has TRBV12-3 or TRBV12-4 and TRBJ2-1; 8 positions match TRBD2. The V segment lost 1 base and the J segment 6 bases; nucleotides outside the gene matches: 11. The CDR3 spans 17 residues. CDR3 DNA: TGTGCCAGCAGTTTAGGGAGCGGGAGAGTTAGTTTCAATGAGCAGTTCTTC. Amino acids: CASSLGSGRVSFNEQFF.

This clonotype occurred many times. This chain's CDR3 is CASSQESGSSYEQYF. The CDR3 DNA reads as TGTGCCAGCAGCCAAGAGTCCGGGAGCTCCTACGAGCAGTACTTC. The rearrangement joins TRBV4-2 to TRBJ2-7, with D perhaps matching TRBD2 (6 bases). V was trimmed by 0 bases and J by 0 bases, leaving 9 bases between them. The CDR3 totals 15 residues. CDR1 is LGHNA and CDR2 is YNFKEQ in the germline V gene.

V and J are TRBV6-6 and TRBJ1-2, with D maybe TRBD1 (5 bases). The CDR3 extends over 15 amino acids. Per the germline V gene, CDR1 is MNHNY and CDR2 is SVGAGI (reference sequence). The V and J ends lost 0 bases and 5 bases respectively, with 13 bases between them. CDR3: CASSYSSGGKYGYTF. Here the CDR3 DNA reads TGTGCCAGCAGTTACTCATCGGGGGGAAAGTATGGCTACACCTTC.

This chain joins TRBV9 and TRBJ2-1, with D hard to call. V was clipped by 0 bases and J by 10 bases, with 17 bases between them. There are 15 residues in the CDR3. The V gene's germline CDR1 is SGDLS and CDR2 YYNGEE. The CDR3 region is CASSVARIAQEEQFF. CDR3 coding DNA: TGTGCCAGCAGCGTAGCTAGGATAGCCCAGGAGGAGCAGTTCTTC.

The chain employs TRBV20-1 and TRBJ1-2; unclear D gene. V was trimmed by 0 bases and J by 3 bases, leaving 11 bases between them. This CDR3 region has 14 residues. Germline V gene lookup returns CDR1 DFQATT and CDR2 SNEGSKA (reference sequence). CDR3 sequence reads: CSARDPLLDYGYTF. CDR3 in DNA: TGCAGTGCTAGAGATCCCCTACTTGACTATGGCTACACCTTC.

The chain combines TRBV2 with TRBJ1-5; the D is unclear. This CDR3 spans 12 amino acids. Trimming took 2 bases from V and 3 from J, leaving 2 bases between them. Germline values: CDR1 SNHLY, CDR2 FYNNEI. CDR3 sequence reads: CASSEPNQPQHF. CDR3 DNA sequence: TGTGCCAGCAGTGAACCCAATCAGCCCCAGCATTTT.

This chain joins TRBV27 and TRBJ1-2, with D possibly being TRBD1 (5 bases). The germline V and J ends were trimmed by 6 bases and 4 bases, with 12 bases remaining between them. From germline, CDR1 is MNHEY and CDR2 SMNVEV (reference sequence). CDR3 size: 13 residues. The CDR3 is CASRAAGLYGYTF. Written as DNA, the CDR3 is TGTGCCAGCAGGGCGGCAGGGCTCTATGGCTACACCTTC.

This clonotype was seen a few times. This chain joins TRBV20-1 and TRBJ2-7; a weak D match, TRBD1 (5 bases). The germline gives CDR1 DFQATT, CDR2 SNEGSKA (reference sequence). Trimming left V 6 bases short and J 0 bases short, with 15 bases between. The CDR3 runs 14 residues. The DNA of the CDR3 is TGCAGTGCGTCCGGTAGACAGAGCTCCTACGAGCAGTACTTC. Translation gives CSASGRQSSYEQYF.

The genes are TRBV28 and TRBJ2-7; 10 bases are a match to TRBD1. The ends lost 7 bases at V and 4 bases at J; junction bases unmatched: 7. CDR1 is MDHEN and CDR2 is SYDVKM in the germline V gene. This CDR3 comprises 14 residues. This CDR3 is CASTLTGGLYEQYF. CDR3 coding DNA: TGTGCCAGCACCCTGACAGGGGGCTTGTACGAGCAGTACTTC.

This sequence joins TRBV7-9 and TRBJ2-5, with D possibly matching TRBD1 (6 bases). The DNA matches TRBJ2-1 better at its end, which makes the J call doubtful. Germline CDR1 reads SEHNR; CDR2 reads FQNEAQ (reference sequence). The CDR3 runs 16 residues. CDR3 residues: CASSLGLQGTQETQFF. The CDR3, as DNA: TGTGCCAGCAGCTTAGGCCTACAGGGCACCCAAGAGACCCAGTTCTTC.

The chain couples TRBV7-2 to TRBJ2-1; D is undetermined. The V gene lost 2 bases and the J gene lost 7 bases, with 9 bases spanning the gap. Germline loops: CDR1 SGHTA, CDR2 FQGNSA. CDR3 length equals 13 residues. The CDR3 spells CASSLTGRNEQFF. The CDR3 DNA follows: TGTGCCAGCAGCTTAACCGGACGAAATGAGCAGTTCTTC.

This clonotype has a handful of counts. The chain is built from TRBV5-6 and TRBJ2-1; 11 bases are a match to TRBD2. The CDR3 totals 17 residues. J gave up 6 bases and V 2 bases, and 10 bases lay outside the gene matches. The germline V gene has CDR1 SGHDT and CDR2 YYEEEE. CDR3 protein: CASSLLAGEGVGNEQFF. DNA for the CDR3: TGTGCCAGCAGCTTACTAGCGGGAGAGGGCGTAGGCAATGAGCAGTTCTTC.

In nucleotides, the CDR3 is TGCAGTGCTAGAGTCATCGGGCTAGCGGGAGGGCCATCCTACGAGCAGTACTTC. It translates to CSARVIGLAGGPSYEQYF. The J gene is TRBJ2-7, the V gene TRBV20-1; 12 bases align to TRBD2. The V segment lost 1 base and the J segment 1 base; nucleotides outside the gene matches: 11. The germline V gene has CDR1 DFQATT and CDR2 SNEGSKA (reference sequence). CDR3 length equals 18 residues.

CDR3 nucleotides: TGTGCCAGCAGCCAAACGACAGGCCGTCGGGGCTACACCTTC. It yields the protein CASSQTTGRRGYTF. This chain uses TRBV3-1 with TRBJ1-2; D is perhaps TRBD1 (6 bases). Trimming left V 2 bases short and J 8 bases short, with 15 bases between. The CDR3 runs to 14 residues. Germline lookup yields CDR1 LGHDT and CDR2 YNNKEL (reference sequence).